What follows are 8 T cell receptor beta chains derived from one specimen sequenced in a study of blood T cell repertoires in COVID-19. Sequenced by immunoSEQ multiplex PCR; TCRdb stores in-frame clones only, minus some. The table shows under 100,000 clones, with roughly four fifths occurring only once. The sequenced material came from peripheral blood. The receptor set was obtained from a woman aged 70-85 years with acute or convalescent COVID-19.

V gene TRBV13 combines with J gene TRBJ1-1; TRBD1 matches at 7 bases. Germline CDR1 and CDR2: PRHDT and FYEKMQ (reference sequence). J lost 1 base, V lost 7 bases, and 6 bases had no gene match. There are 14 residues in the CDR3. In nucleotides, the CDR3 is TGTGCCAGCAAGCACAGGGGCAGGAACACTGAAGCTTTCTTT. Its protein is CASKHRGRNTEAFF.

The chain carries TRBV11-3 and TRBJ2-2, with D perhaps TRBD2 (5 bases). V was cut by 5 bases and J by 2 bases, with 9 bases left in between. The germline gives CDR1 SGHNT, CDR2 YENEEA. The CDR3 runs to 14 residues. CDR3 nucleotides: TGTGCCAGCAGCCCGGGATTTAACACCGGGGAGCTGTTTTTT. Amino acid sequence: CASSPGFNTGELFF.

This clone has only one observation. The chain uses TRBV28 and TRBJ2-5, with D possibly being TRBD1 (5 bases). Germline V CDR1 and CDR2: MDHEN, SYDVKM. Trimming left V 8 bases short and J 6 bases short, with 19 bases between. The CDR3 is 14 residues long. The CDR3: CASRTKQGSQTQYF. DNA for the CDR3: TGTGCCAGCCGAACAAAGCAGGGTTCGCAGACCCAGTACTTC.

The chain carries TRBV2 and TRBJ2-1; no clear D. Germline V lookup: CDR1 SNHLY, CDR2 FYNNEI. This CDR3 region has 12 residues. Trimming stripped 6 bases from V and 6 bases from J, with 9 bases between. In nucleotides, the CDR3 is TGTGCCAGCAGCGCAACTGGCAATGAGCAGTTCTTC. Protein sequence: CASSATGNEQFF.

The genes are TRBV6-5 and TRBJ1-4; no reliable D call. Trimming pared 2 bases from V and 3 bases from J, leaving 10 bases between. The CDR3 sequence is 15 residues long. The germline V gene encodes CDR1 MNHEY and CDR2 SVGAGI. Here the CDR3 DNA reads TGTGCCAGCAGTTACGGAGGAGGATCTAATGAAAAACTGTTTTTT. Protein product: CASSYGGGSNEKLFF.

This clone was found a few times. The gene calls are TRBV18 and TRBJ1-6; 8 bases align to TRBD1. CDR3 size: 14 residues. Germline values: CDR1 KGHSH, CDR2 LQKENI. Unmatched junction bases numbered 3, after V lost 4 bases and J lost 7 bases. The CDR3 is CASSQGQENSPLHF. In DNA form, the CDR3 reads TGTGCCAGCTCACAGGGACAGGAGAATTCACCCCTCCACTTT.

The rearrangement joins TRBV19 to TRBJ1-5, with 7 bases identical to TRBD1. The CDR3 is 15 residues long. J gave up 1 base and V 7 bases, and 7 bases lay outside the gene matches. The germline V gene has CDR1 LNHDA and CDR2 SQIVND (reference sequence). CDR3 DNA: TGTGCCAGTACCCCTTGGGACAGCAGCAATCAGCCCCAGCATTTT. This translates into CASTPWDSSNQPQHF.

The chain recombines TRBV5-1 with TRBJ2-3; D unresolved. The CDR3 length is 13 residues. Germline V gene lookup returns CDR1 SGHRS and CDR2 YFSETQ. The germline V and J ends were trimmed by 4 bases and 2 bases, with 8 bases remaining between them. The CDR3 coding sequence is TGCGCCAGCAGCCTGAGTTACACAGATACGCAGTATTTT. It encodes CASSLSYTDTQYF. Based on the CDR3 plus reference TRBV5-1 and TRBJ2-3, the full variable domain is KAGVTQTPRYLIKTRGQQVTLSCSPISGHRSVSWYQQTPGQGLQFLFEYFSETQRNKGNFPGRFSGRQFSNSRSEMNVSTLELGDSALYLCASSLSYTDTQYFGPGTRLTVL.